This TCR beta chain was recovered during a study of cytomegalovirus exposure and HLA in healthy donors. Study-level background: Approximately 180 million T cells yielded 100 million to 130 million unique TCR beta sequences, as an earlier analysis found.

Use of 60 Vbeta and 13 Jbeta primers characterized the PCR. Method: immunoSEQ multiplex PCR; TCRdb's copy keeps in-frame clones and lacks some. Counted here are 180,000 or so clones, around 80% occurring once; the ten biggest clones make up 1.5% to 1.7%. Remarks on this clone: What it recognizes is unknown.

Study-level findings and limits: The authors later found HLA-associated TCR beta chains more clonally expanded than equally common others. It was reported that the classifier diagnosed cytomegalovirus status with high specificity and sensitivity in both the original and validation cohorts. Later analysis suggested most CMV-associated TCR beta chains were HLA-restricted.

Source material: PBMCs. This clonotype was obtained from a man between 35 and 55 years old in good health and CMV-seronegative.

CDR3 protein: CASSFGTGRREAFF. CDR3 coding DNA: TGTGCCAGCAGTTTCGGGACAGGACGGCGTGAAGCTTTCTTT. The genes are TRBV6-5 and TRBJ1-1; 8 positions agree with TRBD1. Trimming at V came to 4 bases and at J to 7 bases, leaving 8 bases not matched to a gene. Germline V CDR1 and CDR2: MNHEY, SVGAGI. The CDR3 is made up of 14 amino acids.